This is a list of T cell receptor beta chains from one sample in a study of T cell changes during pregnancy in multiple sclerosis. The method was immunoSEQ multiplex PCR; TCRdb's version includes in-frame clones alone and lacks a portion of them. The repertoire holds around 100,000 clones, with 92% as singletons. The starting material was peripheral blood, obtained after pregnancy. All receptors derive from a female donor with multiple sclerosis, enrolled in a pregnancy study. The conserved cysteine and the conserved F or W are not part of the CDR3 here.

ASNRGAAGAYEQY	TRBV5-1	TRBJ2-7	13
ASSRQGLRGTDTQY	TRBV6-6	TRBJ2-3	14
ASSLGTGNVAYEQY	TRBV5-1	TRBJ2-7	14
ASSPPTRLAGGPDEQF	TRBV18	TRBJ2-1	16
ASSPRAGGAPRMNTEAF	TRBV27	TRBJ1-1	17
ASSLDFWATTYEQY	TRBV7-9	TRBJ2-7	14
ASSLRGPQFDNEQF	TRBV27	TRBJ2-1	14
ASSEIPRTEAF	TRBV2	TRBJ1-1	11
ASSGRQGLRGYT	TRBV6-1	TRBJ1-2	12
SVEGTSGTNTDTQY	TRBV29-1	TRBJ2-3	14
ASSPGTESNQPQH	TRBV5-4	TRBJ1-5	13
ASSLGTGVSGNTIY	TRBV5-6	TRBJ1-3	14
ASAGLASGQETQY	TRBV7-9	TRBJ2-5	13
ASSQAGPNTEAF	TRBV6-5	TRBJ1-1	12
ASSQDLGDRDYGYT	TRBV4-3	TRBJ1-2	14
ASSTLRGPWEQY	TRBV19	TRBJ2-7	12
ASSQPTGIADQETQY	TRBV9	TRBJ2-5	15
ASSFTVNQPQH	TRBV7-3	TRBJ1-5	11
ASSLEGHRGGNYGYT	TRBV5-1	TRBJ1-2	15
ASSLGWGRVGEQY	TRBV7-9	TRBJ2-7	13
ASSSRMFSGRPVNEQF	TRBV5-1	TRBJ2-1	16
ATSRDMAREEAF	TRBV15	TRBJ1-1	12
ASRDRTDTEAF	TRBV19	TRBJ1-1	11
ASSLDRGRSNQPQH	TRBV7-9	TRBJ1-5	14
ASGLPTEAF	TRBV6-5	TRBJ1-1	9
ASSRLNEKLF	TRBV19	TRBJ1-4	10
ASSEAPAPSRETQY	TRBV6-1	TRBJ2-5	14
ASSSGWGQFIYEQY	TRBV19	TRBJ2-7	14
ASTSSGGRVLHEKLF	TRBV19	TRBJ1-4	15
ASSLSVSSGRYGQY	TRBV27	TRBJ2-7	14
ASSAGGSNQPQH	TRBV19	TRBJ1-5	12
ASSLESVQGNTGELF	TRBV11-3	TRBJ2-2	15
ASRLDRVAGELF	TRBV6-1	TRBJ2-2	12
ASSPWDRIQETQY	TRBV27	TRBJ2-5	13
ASSLLAGADEQF	TRBV7-8	TRBJ2-1	12
ASSVGVAGTGETQY	TRBV9	TRBJ2-5	14
ASSPRQLLQETQY	TRBV18	TRBJ2-5	13
ASSYSAGGGTEAF	TRBV6-5	TRBJ1-1	13
ASRDGTSGVGTQY	TRBV6-1	TRBJ2-5	13
ASSYSRDITYEQY	TRBV6-5	TRBJ2-7	13
ASSPRLFWEQY	TRBV5-4	TRBJ2-7	11
ASRARDRESDTQY	TRBV19	TRBJ2-3	13
ASSPREAFSGNTIY	TRBV4-2	TRBJ1-3	14
ASSLTVSYEQY	TRBV4-3	TRBJ2-7	11
SAYDSFGANVLT	TRBV29-1	TRBJ2-6	12
SVAPRPSGSYEQY	TRBV29-1	NA	13
ASSPPGQGNQPQH	TRBV18	TRBJ1-5	13
ASSRGQGATNYGYT	TRBV5-4	TRBJ1-2	14